Listed below are T cell receptor beta chains from one sample, sequenced in a study of blood T cells in healthy people across ages. TCRdb reprocessed the 5' RACE reads via MiXCR and lists one record per CDR3 protein. The sample has about 780,000 distinct CDR3 sequences; more than 35% are singletons. The sequencing input was blood. Receptor source: an older man in good health. The CDR3 runs from the conserved cysteine through the conserved F or W. The D gene is left open where the match is weak. Clone size appears in some rows only: once, few, many, or a class for an expanded clone.

d_gene: TRBD2; abundance: few; j_gene: TRBJ2-7; v_gene: TRBV12-3/TRBV12-4; CDR3nt: TGTGCCAGCAGACGAACTAGCGGGGCCTACGAGCAGTACTTC; CDR3aa: CASRRTSGAYEQYF
d_gene: -; abundance: -; j_gene: TRBJ2-5; v_gene: TRBV5-1; CDR3nt: TGCGCCAGCAGACAGTTACTCCAAGAGACCCAGTACTTC; CDR3aa: CASRQLLQETQYF
d_gene: -; abundance: -; j_gene: TRBJ2-7; v_gene: TRBV29-1; CDR3nt: TGCAGCGTTGGAAAGACAGGCTACGAGCAGTACTTC; CDR3aa: CSVGKTGYEQYF
d_gene: TRBD1; abundance: -; j_gene: TRBJ1-5; v_gene: TRBV20-1; CDR3nt: TGCAGTGCTAGTTTCAGGGGGGATCAGCCCCAGCATTTT; CDR3aa: CSASFRGDQPQHF
d_gene: -; abundance: -; j_gene: TRBJ2-7; v_gene: TRBV5-1; CDR3nt: TGCGCCAGCAGCTCGGGCAGTCCCGCCTACGAGCAGTACTTC; CDR3aa: CASSSGSPAYEQYF
d_gene: TRBD1; abundance: -; j_gene: TRBJ2-7; v_gene: TRBV20-1; CDR3nt: TGCAGTGCCCAAGACAGGGTGACCTCCTACGAGCAGTACTTC; CDR3aa: CSAQDRVTSYEQYF
d_gene: TRBD1; abundance: -; j_gene: TRBJ1-3; v_gene: TRBV5-1; CDR3nt: TGCGCCAGCAGCGAGCGGACAGGGGTCTCTGGAAACACCATATATTTT; CDR3aa: CASSERTGVSGNTIYF
d_gene: -; abundance: -; j_gene: TRBJ1-5; v_gene: TRBV4-1; CDR3nt: TGCGCCAGCAGCCACCGGGAAGGGACCAATCAGCCCCAGCATTTT; CDR3aa: CASSHREGTNQPQHF
d_gene: -; abundance: -; j_gene: TRBJ2-5; v_gene: TRBV4-2; CDR3nt: TGTGCCAGCAGCCAAGAAGGTGGACCTAAGGGTGAGACCCAGTACTTC; CDR3aa: CASSQEGGPKGETQYF
d_gene: -; abundance: -; j_gene: TRBJ1-1; v_gene: TRBV7-9; CDR3nt: TGTGCCAGCAGCCTCAACGGCTACACTGAAGCTTTCTTT; CDR3aa: CASSLNGYTEAFF
d_gene: -; abundance: -; j_gene: TRBJ2-1; v_gene: TRBV6-6; CDR3nt: TGTGCCAGCAGTTACTTCTCCCGGGGGCGGGTCCCACAGCAGTTCTTC; CDR3aa: CASSYFSRGRVPQQFF
d_gene: -; abundance: -; j_gene: TRBJ2-1; v_gene: TRBV20-1; CDR3nt: TGCAGTGCCCTCCCGGGGGAGACCTACAAGGAGCAGTTCTTC; CDR3aa: CSALPGETYKEQFF
d_gene: -; abundance: -; j_gene: TRBJ2-5; v_gene: TRBV7-2; CDR3nt: TGTGCCAGCAGCCAGGGAGCTCCCCGAGTGGGAGAGACCCAGTACTTC; CDR3aa: CASSQGAPRVGETQYF
d_gene: TRBD1; abundance: few; j_gene: TRBJ1-1; v_gene: TRBV12-3/TRBV12-4; CDR3nt: TGTGCCAGCAGTCCCTACAAGACAGGGGTTCACACTGAAGCTTTCTTT; CDR3aa: CASSPYKTGVHTEAFF
d_gene: TRBD1; abundance: -; j_gene: TRBJ2-1; v_gene: TRBV7-2; CDR3nt: TGTGCCAGCAGCACCCACAGGGGGCAGAATGAGCAGTTCTTC; CDR3aa: CASSTHRGQNEQFF
d_gene: -; abundance: -; j_gene: TRBJ2-5; v_gene: TRBV3-1; CDR3nt: TGTGCCAGCAGCCAAGACTCTCCCCGGACCCAGTACTTC; CDR3aa: CASSQDSPRTQYF
d_gene: TRBD2; abundance: -; j_gene: TRBJ2-7; v_gene: TRBV7-2; CDR3nt: TGTGCCAGCAGCTTAGTCGGGGGACTAGTCTACAATGAGCAGTACTTC; CDR3aa: CASSLVGGLVYNEQYF
d_gene: -; abundance: -; j_gene: TRBJ2-1; v_gene: TRBV28; CDR3nt: TGTGCCAGCAGTCCTGGCCCCATTCTTTCCAATGAGCAGTTCTTC; CDR3aa: CASSPGPILSNEQFF
d_gene: -; abundance: -; j_gene: TRBJ2-1; v_gene: TRBV30; CDR3nt: TGTGCCTGGAGTGTGGACTACATGAGTGGTCGGTACAATGAGCAGTTCTTC; CDR3aa: CAWSVDYMSGRYNEQFF
d_gene: -; abundance: few; j_gene: TRBJ1-1; v_gene: TRBV20-1; CDR3nt: TGCAGTGCTCACAGGGATTTAAGCACTGAAGCTTTCTTT; CDR3aa: CSAHRDLSTEAFF
d_gene: -; abundance: -; j_gene: TRBJ2-7; v_gene: TRBV7-2; CDR3nt: TGTGCCAGCAGCGTAAATGCAGGGGCCGAGCAGTACTTC; CDR3aa: CASSVNAGAEQYF
d_gene: -; abundance: few; j_gene: TRBJ1-2; v_gene: TRBV29-1; CDR3nt: TGCAGCGGCCAGGGGAGTCAGGATGGCTACACCTTC; CDR3aa: CSGQGSQDGYTF
d_gene: -; abundance: -; j_gene: TRBJ2-7; v_gene: TRBV7-2; CDR3nt: TGTGCCAGCAGCGTAGTGGTAACTAGCTACGAGCAGTACTTC; CDR3aa: CASSVVVTSYEQYF
d_gene: TRBD2; abundance: -; j_gene: TRBJ2-5; v_gene: TRBV29-1; CDR3nt: TGCAGCGGACTACTAGCGGGGCAAGAGACCCAGTACTTC; CDR3aa: CSGLLAGQETQYF
d_gene: TRBD1; abundance: few; j_gene: TRBJ2-7; v_gene: TRBV27; CDR3nt: TGTGCCAGCAGTTTAATAGGGGGCCCAGGGTACGAGCAGTACTTC; CDR3aa: CASSLIGGPGYEQYF
d_gene: TRBD1; abundance: -; j_gene: TRBJ2-1; v_gene: TRBV20-1; CDR3nt: TGCAGTGCTAGAGATATTCGGACAGGGGGAGTGGGCAATGAGCAGTTCTTC; CDR3aa: CSARDIRTGGVGNEQFF
d_gene: TRBD1; abundance: -; j_gene: TRBJ2-3; v_gene: TRBV4-3; CDR3nt: TGCGCCAGCAGCCAAGATCTCCTTCCGGGACAGGGGGCCGGAGATACGCAGTATTTT; CDR3aa: CASSQDLLPGQGAGDTQYF
d_gene: -; abundance: few; j_gene: TRBJ1-4; v_gene: TRBV29-1; CDR3nt: TGCAGCGGGGGTACGGGGAATGAAAAACTGTTTTTT; CDR3aa: CSGGTGNEKLFF
d_gene: -; abundance: once; j_gene: TRBJ1-5; v_gene: TRBV29-1; CDR3nt: TGCAGCGTTGATCCCGGGGGCCATCAGCCCCAGCATTTT; CDR3aa: CSVDPGGHQPQHF
d_gene: TRBD2; abundance: -; j_gene: TRBJ2-7; v_gene: TRBV29-1; CDR3nt: TGCAGCGTTGTAAGGCTAGCGGGAGGTGAGCAGTACTTC; CDR3aa: CSVVRLAGGEQYF
d_gene: -; abundance: -; j_gene: TRBJ2-3; v_gene: TRBV20-1; CDR3nt: TGCAGTGCTACAGTTGAGAGACTAGGAAACGCAGATACGCAGTATTTT; CDR3aa: CSATVERLGNADTQYF
d_gene: -; abundance: -; j_gene: TRBJ2-7; v_gene: TRBV13; CDR3nt: TGTGCCAGCAGCATCCTAAACCGGGACAACTACGAGCAGTACTTC; CDR3aa: CASSILNRDNYEQYF
d_gene: TRBD2; abundance: -; j_gene: TRBJ2-7; v_gene: TRBV6-1; CDR3nt: TGTGCCAGCAGTACGGGACTACTTAGCTACGAGCAGTACTTC; CDR3aa: CASSTGLLSYEQYF
d_gene: TRBD1; abundance: -; j_gene: TRBJ2-3; v_gene: TRBV7-2; CDR3nt: TGTGCCAGCACCATCCCCGGACAGGGCGGCACAGATACGCAGTATTTT; CDR3aa: CASTIPGQGGTDTQYF
d_gene: TRBD1; abundance: few; j_gene: TRBJ2-5; v_gene: TRBV28; CDR3nt: TGTGCCAGCAGTCCAAACCGATCAGGGGGCTGGGAGACCCAGTACTTC; CDR3aa: CASSPNRSGGWETQYF
d_gene: TRBD2; abundance: few; j_gene: TRBJ2-4; v_gene: TRBV10-3; CDR3nt: TGTGCCATCAGTGAGTCCGCGACTAGCGGGAGTGCGTACTTC; CDR3aa: CAISESATSGSAYF
d_gene: -; abundance: -; j_gene: TRBJ1-2; v_gene: TRBV5-1; CDR3nt: TGCGCCAGCAGCTTGGAACAGGGAAATGGCTACACCTTC; CDR3aa: CASSLEQGNGYTF
d_gene: -; abundance: -; j_gene: TRBJ2-3; v_gene: TRBV4-1; CDR3nt: TGCGCCAGCAGCCACATGTTAGGGGGAGATACGCAGTATTTT; CDR3aa: CASSHMLGGDTQYF
d_gene: TRBD2; abundance: once; j_gene: TRBJ2-4; v_gene: TRBV2; CDR3nt: TGTGCCGGCGATTTAGGGACTAGCGCCATACATAAAAACATTCAGTACTTC; CDR3aa: CAGDLGTSAIHKNIQYF
d_gene: TRBD1; abundance: -; j_gene: TRBJ2-4; v_gene: TRBV6-5; CDR3nt: TGTGCCGTTGACAGGGGATGGGCCAAAAACATTCAGTACTTC; CDR3aa: CAVDRGWAKNIQYF
d_gene: -; abundance: -; j_gene: TRBJ1-4; v_gene: TRBV7-2; CDR3nt: TGTGCCAGCAGGAACGGGTTTACTAATGAAAAACTGTTTTTT; CDR3aa: CASRNGFTNEKLFF